This T cell receptor beta chain was retrieved from a study of T-cell reconstitution after alpha-beta-depleted transplantation in children. J gave up 2 bases and V 8 bases, and 2 bases lay outside the gene matches. The CDR3 totals 12 residues. Looked up from germline, CDR1 is MDHEN and CDR2 is SYDVKM. The TCRbeta library incorporated unique molecular identifiers. TCRdb reprocessed the PCR reads with MiXCR, giving one entry per CDR3 protein. The data hold approximately 520,000 distinct CDR3 sequences, with over 25% observed a single time. The sample consisted of PBMCs from the stem cell graft donor, taken from the stem cell graft. The clonotype was recovered from a human donor who donated a stem cell graft to a child with aplastic anemia. The rearrangement joins TRBV28 to TRBJ2-7; 8 bases are shared with TRBD1. CDR3 region: CASRTGTYEQYF. In DNA, the CDR3 is TGTGCCAGCCGGACAGGGACCTACGAGCAGTACTTC.